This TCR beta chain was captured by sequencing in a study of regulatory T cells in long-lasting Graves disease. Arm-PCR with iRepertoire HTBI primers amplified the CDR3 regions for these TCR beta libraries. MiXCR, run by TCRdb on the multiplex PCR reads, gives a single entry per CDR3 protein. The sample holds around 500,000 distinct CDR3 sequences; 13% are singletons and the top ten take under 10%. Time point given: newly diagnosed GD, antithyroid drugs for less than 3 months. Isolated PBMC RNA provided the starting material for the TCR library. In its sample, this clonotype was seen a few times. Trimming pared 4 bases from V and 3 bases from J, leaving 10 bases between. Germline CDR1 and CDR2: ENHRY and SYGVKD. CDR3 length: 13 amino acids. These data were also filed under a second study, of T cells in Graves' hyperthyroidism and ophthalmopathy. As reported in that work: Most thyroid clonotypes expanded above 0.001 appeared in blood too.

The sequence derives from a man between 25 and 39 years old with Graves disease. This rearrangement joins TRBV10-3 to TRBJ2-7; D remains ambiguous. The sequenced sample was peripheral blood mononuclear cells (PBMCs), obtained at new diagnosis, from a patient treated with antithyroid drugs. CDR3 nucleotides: TGTGCCATCAGTGGTTACGGGCTCTACGAGCAGTACTTC. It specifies CAISGYGLYEQYF.